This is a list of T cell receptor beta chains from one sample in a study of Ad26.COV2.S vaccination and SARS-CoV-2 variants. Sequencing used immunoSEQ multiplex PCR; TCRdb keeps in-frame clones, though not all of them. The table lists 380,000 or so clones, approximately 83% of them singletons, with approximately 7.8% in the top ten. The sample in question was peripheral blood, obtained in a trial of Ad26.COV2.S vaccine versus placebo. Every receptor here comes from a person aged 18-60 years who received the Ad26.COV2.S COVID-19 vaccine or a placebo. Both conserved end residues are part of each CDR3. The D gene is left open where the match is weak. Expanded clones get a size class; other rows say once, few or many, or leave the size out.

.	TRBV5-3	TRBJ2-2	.	TGTGCCAGAAGCTTGGAGACGGACAGCTCAAGCACCGGGGAGCTGTTTTTT	CARSLETDSSSTGELFF
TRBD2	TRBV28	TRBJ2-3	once	TGTGCCAGCAGTTTAAGCGGGAACACAGATACGCAGTATTTT	CASSLSGNTDTQYF
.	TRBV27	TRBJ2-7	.	TGTGCCAGCAGTTTAGTTGGGTCGGACCTCCACTACGAGCAGTACTTC	CASSLVGSDLHYEQYF
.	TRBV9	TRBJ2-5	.	TGTGCCAGCAGCGTATCGGGCAGCCAAGAGACCCAGTACTTC	CASSVSGSQETQYF
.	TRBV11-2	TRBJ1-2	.	TGTGCCAGCAGCTTAGTAACAGGGACTAACTATGGCTACACCTTC	CASSLVTGTNYGYTF
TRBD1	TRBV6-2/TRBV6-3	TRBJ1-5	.	TGTGCCAGCAGCCGACAAAGGGGACAGATGGAGCCCCAGCATTTT	CASSRQRGQMEPQHF
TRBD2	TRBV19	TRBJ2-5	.	TGTGCCAGTAGTGCTTCACTAGCGAGAGCGTACCAAGAGACCCAGTACTTC	CASSASLARAYQETQYF
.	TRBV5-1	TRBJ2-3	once	TGCGCCAGCAGCTCCCAGATTTCGACAGATACGCAGTATTTT	CASSSQISTDTQYF
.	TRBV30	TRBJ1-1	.	TGTGCCTGGAGTGTACAAGGGGGGGACACTGAAGCTTTCTTT	CAWSVQGGDTEAFF
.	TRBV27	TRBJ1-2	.	TGTGCCAGCAGACTAAACAGGGAAAACTATGGCTACACCTTC	CASRLNRENYGYTF
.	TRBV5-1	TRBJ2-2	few	TGCGCCAGCAGCTTCGCACTCATCACCGGGGAGCTGTTTTTT	CASSFALITGELFF
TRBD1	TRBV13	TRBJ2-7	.	TGTGCCAGCAGCTTACAGGGGGCGCGCGAGCAGTACTTC	CASSLQGAREQYF
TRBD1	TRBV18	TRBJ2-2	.	TGTGCCAGCTCCCCCCCTGGACAGGGGTACACCGGGGAGCTGTTTTTT	CASSPPGQGYTGELFF
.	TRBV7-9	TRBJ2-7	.	TGTGCCAGCAGCTTGGGAGGGGGGATACAACACGAGCAGTACTTC	CASSLGGGIQHEQYF
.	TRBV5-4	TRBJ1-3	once	TGTGCCAGCAGCTTGAAACAGGGCACTGGAAACACCATATATTTT	CASSLKQGTGNTIYF
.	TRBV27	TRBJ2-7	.	TGTGCCAGCAGTATACGGATGGGCTACGAGCAGTACTTC	CASSIRMGYEQYF
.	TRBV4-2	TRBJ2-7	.	TGTGCCAGCAGCCAAGGAGCGGGCTCCTACGAGCAGTACTTC	CASSQGAGSYEQYF
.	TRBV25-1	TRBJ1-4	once	TGTGCCAGCAGTGAATGGGCCAGGGGACGGGTGAATGAAAAACTGTTTTTT	CASSEWARGRVNEKLFF
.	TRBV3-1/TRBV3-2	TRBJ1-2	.	TGTGCCAGCAGCCAAGCGGACACTGGCTACACCTTC	CASSQADTGYTF
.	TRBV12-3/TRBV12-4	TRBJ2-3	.	TGTGCCAGCAGTTTACCCCCGGATACGCAGTATTTT	CASSLPPDTQYF